The clone carrying this TCR beta chain came up many times. There are 15 residues in the CDR3. In germline, CDR1 is SQVTM, CDR2 ANQGSEA. V was cut by 0 bases and J by 0 bases, with 12 bases left in between. The data were obtained in a study of response to subunit inactivated influenza vaccine. TCRdb reprocessed the RT-PCR reads via MiXCR and lists one record per CDR3 protein. The sample gives approximately 170,000 distinct CDR3 sequences, around an eighth of which show up once; about 25% is in the top ten. Here the sequenced sample was CD8+ T cells sorted from PBMCs, taken roughly 5 days after vaccination. The sequence derives from a man between 50 and 59 years old who received an inactivated influenza vaccine. The chain has TRBV29-1 and TRBJ2-7; D ambiguous. Here the CDR3 DNA reads TGCAGCGTTGAAGATCGTACAGTGAGCTCCTACGAGCAGTACTTC. It translates to CSVEDRTVSSYEQYF.